This TCR beta chain comes out of a study of OX40 agonist ivuxolimab in advanced cancers. Study-level results: Antigens targeted by the expanded peripheral T cells were not determined. The mean number of expanded clones was higher in CD8+ T cells than in CD4+.

As concerns this clone: What it recognizes is unknown.

The V end was cut by 2 bases, the J end by 2 bases, with 6 bases between. The CDR3 has 13 residues. Germline lookup yields CDR1 MNHEY and CDR2 SVGAGI. Sequenced by immunoSEQ multiplex PCR; TCRdb stores in-frame clones only, minus some. The sample consists of roughly 60,000 clones, approximately 87% of them appearing once. Sequencing was performed on CD4+ or CD8+ T cells sorted from blood, taken in a trial of the OX40 agonist ivuxolimab. This TCR derives from an adult with an advanced solid tumor such as melanoma, head and neck, liver or kidney cancer. This chain connects TRBV6-5 to TRBJ2-5; possibly TRBD1 for D (5 bases). CDR3: CASSYRGQETQYF. The DNA of the CDR3 is TGTGCCAGCAGTTACAGGGGTCAAGAGACCCAGTACTTC.